This entry lists 20 T cell receptor beta chains sequenced from one sample in a study of cytomegalovirus exposure and HLA in healthy donors. In the PCR, 60 Vbeta and 13 Jbeta primers were used. Sequenced by immunoSEQ multiplex PCR; TCRdb stores in-frame clones only, minus some. The sample yields some 190,000 clones, around 80% seen once. Sequenced material: PBMCs. Receptors originate from a girl between 5 and 17 years old in good health and CMV-seropositive.

The chain combines TRBV5-1 with TRBJ1-3; 7 bases are a match to TRBD1. V was clipped by 2 bases and J by 4 bases; unmatched bases: 3. This CDR3 contains 14 residues. In germline, CDR1 is SGHRS, CDR2 YFSETQ. CDR3 amino acids: CASSLQGQGNTIYF. Written as DNA, the CDR3 is TGCGCCAGCAGCTTACAGGGGCAAGGAAACACCATATATTTT. Variable domain in full (rest from reference TRBV5-1 and TRBJ1-3): KAGVTQTPRYLIKTRGQQVTLSCSPISGHRSVSWYQQTPGQGLQFLFEYFSETQRNKGNFPGRFSGRQFSNSRSEMNVSTLELGDSALYLCASSLQGQGNTIYFGEGSWLTVV.

The chain carries TRBV19 and TRBJ2-1, with 8 bases lining up with TRBD2. The CDR3 totals 17 residues. Germline-derived CDR1 and CDR2 are LNHDA and SQIVND (reference sequence). The V and J ends lost 5 bases and 4 bases, in that order; junction bases with no gene match: 13. CDR3 bases: TGTGCCAGTAGTCGATCGGCTAGCGGGCGGATTTACAATGAGCAGTTCTTC. Residues: CASSRSASGRIYNEQFF.

The chain employs TRBV13 and TRBJ2-7; 10 nucleotides line up with TRBD2. The germline CDR1 and CDR2 sequences are PRHDT and FYEKMQ (reference sequence). The V segment lost 5 bases and the J segment 6 bases; nucleotides outside the gene matches: 7. The length of the CDR3 is 14 residues. Written as DNA, the CDR3 is TGTGCCAGCAGCGCCCCTAGCGGGAGTGGCGAGCAGTACTTC. Translated, it gives CASSAPSGSGEQYF.

V usage is TRBV7-8 and J usage is TRBJ1-1; D perhaps matches TRBD1 (6 bases). In germline, CDR1 is SGHVS, CDR2 FQNEAQ. The V and J ends lost 3 bases and 1 base respectively, with 9 bases between them. This CDR3 region has 14 residues. The DNA of the CDR3 is TGTGCCAGCAGCTTCCAGGGGAAGAACACTGAAGCTTTCTTT. Protein product: CASSFQGKNTEAFF.

V gene TRBV7-9 combines with J gene TRBJ2-5; no firm D call. Germline loops: CDR1 SEHNR, CDR2 FQNEAQ (reference sequence). The V end was cut by 4 bases, the J end by 4 bases, with 16 bases between. The CDR3 consists of 15 residues. The CDR3 sequence: CASSSFIARVETQYF. The CDR3, as DNA: TGTGCCAGCAGCTCATTCATAGCTCGGGTAGAGACCCAGTACTTC. Using reference TRBV7-9 and TRBJ2-5 for the parts outside the CDR3, the full variable domain is DTGVSQNPRHKITKRGQNVTFRCDPISEHNRLYWYRQTLGQGPEFLTYFQNEAQLEKSRLLSDRFSAERPKGSFSTLEIQRTEQGDSAMYLCASSSFIARVETQYFGPGTRLLVL.

The rearrangement links TRBV19 to TRBJ1-4, with 7 bases fitting TRBD1. Germline loops: CDR1 LNHDA, CDR2 SQIVND (reference sequence). V shed 5 bases and J 11 bases; nucleotides not matched to a gene: 14. The CDR3 consists of 15 residues. The CDR3 bases are TGTGCCAGTAGTGGGTCCGGGACAGCGATTCTTAAACTGTTTTTT. Translated, it gives CASSGSGTAILKLFF.

The rearrangement uses TRBV18 and TRBJ2-3, with D perhaps matching TRBD2 (6 bases). Germline CDR1 and CDR2: KGHSH and LQKENI. The V end lost 2 bases, the J end lost 0 bases, and 12 bases lay between the germline ends. This CDR3 has 16 residues. For the CDR3, the DNA is TGTGCCAGCTCACCATGGAGGGGCCGGAGCACAGATACGCAGTATTTT. It codes for CASSPWRGRSTDTQYF.

V usage is TRBV10-1 and J usage is TRBJ2-3, with TRBD2 matching over 8 bases. This CDR3 has 16 amino acids. From germline, CDR1 is WNHNN and CDR2 SYGVQD (reference sequence). With V trimmed by 6 bases and J by 3 bases, 11 bases remained unmatched. The CDR3 protein is CASRSSRGGSTDTQYF. The CDR3 region has the DNA TGCGCCAGCAGGTCTTCCCGGGGGGGGAGTACAGATACGCAGTATTTT.

This chain links TRBV18 with TRBJ2-7, with 11 bases lining up with TRBD2. Germline-derived CDR1 and CDR2 are KGHSH and LQKENI. The length of the CDR3 is 15 residues. The V gene end was trimmed by 6 bases and the J gene end by 2 bases; junction bases not matched to a gene: 6. In DNA form, the CDR3 reads TGTGCCAGCTCTCCTCTAGCGGGAGGCCCCTACGAGCAGTACTTC. Its protein product is CASSPLAGGPYEQYF.

This clone has a single count. The chain carries TRBV4-2 and TRBJ2-3; TRBD1 agrees at 7 bases. The CDR3 runs to 13 residues. The germline V gene encodes CDR1 LGHNA and CDR2 YNFKEQ. V shed 7 bases, J shed 9 bases, and the junction held 10 bases outside the gene matches. The CDR3 nucleotides are TGTGCCAGCACCAATAGGGGGCAGGGGACGCAGTATTTT. Translation: CASTNRGQGTQYF.

This clone was observed a single time. J is TRBJ2-3 and V is TRBV6-1, with 9 nucleotides matching TRBD1. CDR1 is MNHNS and CDR2 is SASEGT in the germline V gene. The CDR3 contains 15 residues. The V and J ends lost 5 bases and 1 base, in that order; junction bases with no gene match: 4. CDR3 in amino acids: CASSPWTGGTDTQYF. DNA of the CDR3: TGTGCCAGCAGTCCATGGACAGGGGGCACAGATACGCAGTATTTT.

The gene calls are TRBV7-3 and TRBJ2-3, with TRBD2 as a possible D gene (6 bases). V lost 5 bases and J lost 3, with 12 bases in between. CDR1 SGHTA and CDR2 FQGTGA come from the germline V gene. The CDR3 extends over 14 amino acids. CDR3 region: CASSPLAFTDTQYF. The CDR3 coding sequence is TGTGCCAGCAGCCCCCTAGCGTTTACAGATACGCAGTATTTT.

The chain joins TRBV15 to TRBJ1-1; a possible D gene is TRBD1 (6 bases). The CDR3 covers 15 residues. V gave up 0 bases and J gave up 1 base, with 9 bases separating them. Germline V gene data show CDR1 as LNHNV and CDR2 as YYDKDF (reference sequence). The CDR3 sequence: CATSRDPTGNTEAFF. For the CDR3, the DNA is TGTGCCACCAGCAGAGACCCGACAGGGAACACTGAAGCTTTCTTT.

This chain joins TRBV11-2 and TRBJ2-3; TRBD2 might be the D (5 bases). The V end lost 5 bases, the J end lost 6 bases, and 15 bases lay between the germline ends. The CDR3 covers 14 residues. Germline V CDR1 and CDR2: SGHAT, FQNNGV. The CDR3 DNA reads as TGTGCCAGCAGCCCACTAGGGAGTTCGGATACGCAGTATTTT. Protein sequence: CASSPLGSSDTQYF.

The chain has TRBV5-4 and TRBJ2-5; D is possibly TRBD1 (5 bases). The germline gives CDR1 SGHNT, CDR2 YYREEE (reference sequence). V dropped 5 bases and J dropped 1 base, with 12 bases sitting between them. The CDR3 length is 14 residues. CDR3 loop: CASSPQVPQETQYF. In DNA form, the CDR3 reads TGTGCCAGCAGTCCACAGGTCCCCCAAGAGACCCAGTACTTC.

The genes are TRBV11-1 and TRBJ2-7, with 9 bases identical to TRBD1. CDR3 length: 14 amino acids. With V trimmed by 3 bases and J by 6 bases, 6 bases remained unmatched. The V gene's germline CDR1 is SGHAT and CDR2 FQDESV (reference sequence). CDR3 sequence reads: CASSFPGTGREQYF. The DNA of the CDR3 is TGTGCCAGCAGCTTCCCCGGGACAGGGCGCGAGCAGTACTTC. Full variable domain (outside the CDR3, taken from reference TRBV11-1 and TRBJ2-7): EAEVAQSPRYKITEKSQAVAFWCDPISGHATLYWYRQILGQGPELLVQFQDESVVDDSQLPKDRFSAERLKGVDSTLKIQPAELGDSAMYLCASSFPGTGREQYFGPGTRLTVT.

The chain couples TRBV10-2 to TRBJ2-5, with no clear D. Germline loops: CDR1 WSHSY, CDR2 SAAADI. Trimming cost V 6 bases and J 5 bases, with 13 bases left between them. The CDR3 sequence is 13 residues long. CDR3 sequence (DNA): TGCGCCAGCAGCTCAACCATCCAGGAGACCCAGTACTTC. As protein: CASSSTIQETQYF.

V gene TRBV19 combines with J gene TRBJ2-7; TRBD1 aligns across 8 bases. The V gene's germline CDR1 is LNHDA and CDR2 SQIVND (reference sequence). The CDR3 contains 15 residues. The junction had 5 bases not matched to a gene; V was cut back by 3 bases and J by 1 base. In nucleotides, the CDR3 is TGTGCCAGTAGTATCGACCGGGACAGGTCCTACGAGCAGTACTTC. Residues: CASSIDRDRSYEQYF.

This clone turned up a few times. The chain carries TRBV5-8 and TRBJ1-1, with TRBD1 identical over 9 bases. J was trimmed by 1 base and V by 2 bases; bases with no gene match: 3. Germline V lookup: CDR1 SGHTS, CDR2 YDEGEE. The CDR3 consists of 15 residues. The CDR3 loop is CASSFGTGRNTEAFF. The CDR3 nucleotides are TGTGCCAGCAGCTTTGGGACAGGGAGGAACACTGAAGCTTTCTTT. Filled out from reference TRBV5-8 and TRBJ1-1, the complete variable domain reads EAGVTQSPTHLIKTRGQQATLRCSPISGHTSVYWYQQALGLGLQFLLWYDEGEERNRGNFPPRFSGRQFPNYSSELNVNALELEDSALYLCASSFGTGRNTEAFFGQGTRLTVV.

Written as DNA, the CDR3 is TGTGCCAGCTCACGAGGGAGAGAACGCTCGGGCTACACCTTC. It specifies CASSRGRERSGYTF. The chain is built from TRBV18 and TRBJ1-2; D not resolved. The germline V gene encodes CDR1 KGHSH and CDR2 LQKENI. Trimming took off 4 bases at V and 8 bases at J, with 17 bases between the two ends. CDR3 length equals 14 residues.